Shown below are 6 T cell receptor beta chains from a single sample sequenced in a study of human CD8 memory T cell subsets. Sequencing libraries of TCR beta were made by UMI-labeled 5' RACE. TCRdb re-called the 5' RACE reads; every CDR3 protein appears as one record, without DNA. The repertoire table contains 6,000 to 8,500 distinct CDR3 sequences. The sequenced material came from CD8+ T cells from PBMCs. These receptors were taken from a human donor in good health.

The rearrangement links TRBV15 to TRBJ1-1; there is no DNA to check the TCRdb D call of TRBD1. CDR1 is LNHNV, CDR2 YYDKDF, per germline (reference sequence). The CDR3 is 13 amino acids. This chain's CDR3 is CATSEGQGLEAFF.

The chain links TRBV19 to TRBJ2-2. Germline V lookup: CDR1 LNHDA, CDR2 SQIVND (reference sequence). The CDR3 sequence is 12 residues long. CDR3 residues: CASTFESGELFF.

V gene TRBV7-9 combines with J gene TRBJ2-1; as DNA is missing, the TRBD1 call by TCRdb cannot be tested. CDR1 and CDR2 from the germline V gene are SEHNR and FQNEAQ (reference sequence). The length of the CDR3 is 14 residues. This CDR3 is CASSLASTGNEQFF.

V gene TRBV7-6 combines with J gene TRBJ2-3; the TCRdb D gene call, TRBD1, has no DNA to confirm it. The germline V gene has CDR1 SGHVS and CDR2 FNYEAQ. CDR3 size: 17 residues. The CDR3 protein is CASTSWEDSGVTDTQYF.

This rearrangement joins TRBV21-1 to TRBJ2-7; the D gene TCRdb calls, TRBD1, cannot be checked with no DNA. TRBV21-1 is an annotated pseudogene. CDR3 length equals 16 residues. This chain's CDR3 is CASSNVRRTDSYEQYF.

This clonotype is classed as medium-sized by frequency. This CDR3 reads CASSQDWGSSYEQYF. This chain joins TRBV4-1 and TRBJ2-7. The CDR3 has 15 residues. The germline V gene encodes CDR1 MGHRA and CDR2 YSYEKL.